This T cell receptor (beta chain) came from a study of early T cells in non-severe SARS-CoV-2 infection. At the level of the study: Bulk RNA taken from unsorted whole blood was sequenced, leaving chains unpaired.

Many counts were recorded for this clonotype. Germline loops: CDR1 MNHEY, CDR2 SMNVEV (reference sequence). The germline V and J ends were trimmed by 7 bases and 3 bases, with 12 bases remaining between them. The CDR3 has 13 residues. Each cDNA molecule carried a unique molecular identifier. TCRdb recomputed calls from the 5' RACE reads with MiXCR, one row per CDR3 protein. The sample has around 70,000 distinct CDR3 sequences; 12% are singletons. The genes are TRBV27 and TRBJ1-1; D may be TRBD1 (6 bases). The receptor comes from an adult who was a healthcare worker with PCR-confirmed SARS-CoV-2 infection or an uninfected control (not recorded which). Sequencing input: whole blood. The CDR3 DNA reads TGTGCCAGCAAGGCAGGGGTGGACACTGAAGCTTTCTTT. This encodes CASKAGVDTEAFF.